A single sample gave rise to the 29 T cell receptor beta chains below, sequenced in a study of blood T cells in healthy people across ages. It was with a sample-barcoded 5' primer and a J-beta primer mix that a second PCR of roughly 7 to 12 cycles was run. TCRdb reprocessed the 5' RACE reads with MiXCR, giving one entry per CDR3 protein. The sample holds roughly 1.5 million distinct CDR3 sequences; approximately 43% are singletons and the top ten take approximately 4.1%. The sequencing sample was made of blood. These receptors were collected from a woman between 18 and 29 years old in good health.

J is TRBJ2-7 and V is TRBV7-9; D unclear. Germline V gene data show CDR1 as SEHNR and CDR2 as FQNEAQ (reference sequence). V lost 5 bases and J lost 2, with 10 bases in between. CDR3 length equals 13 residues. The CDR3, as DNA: TGTGCCAGCAGCCGTGGGATGACCTACGAGCAGTACTTC. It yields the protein CASSRGMTYEQYF.

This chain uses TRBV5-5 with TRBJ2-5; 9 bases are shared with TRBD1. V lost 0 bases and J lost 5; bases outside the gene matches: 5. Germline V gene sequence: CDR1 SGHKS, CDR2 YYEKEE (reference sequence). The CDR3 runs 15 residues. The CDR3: CASSLEGQGWETQYF. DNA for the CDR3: TGTGCCAGCAGCTTGGAGGGACAGGGCTGGGAGACCCAGTACTTC.

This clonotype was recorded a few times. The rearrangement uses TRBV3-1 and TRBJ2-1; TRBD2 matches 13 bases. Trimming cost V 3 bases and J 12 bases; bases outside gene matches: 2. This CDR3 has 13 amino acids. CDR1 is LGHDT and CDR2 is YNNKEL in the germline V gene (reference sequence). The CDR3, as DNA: TGTGCCAGCAGCCACCGGACTAGCGGGGGGCAGTTCTTC. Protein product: CASSHRTSGGQFF.

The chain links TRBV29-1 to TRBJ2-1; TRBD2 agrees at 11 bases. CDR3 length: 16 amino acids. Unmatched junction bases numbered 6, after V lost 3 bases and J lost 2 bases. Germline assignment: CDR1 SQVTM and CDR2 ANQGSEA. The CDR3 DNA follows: TGCAGCGTTGAGTCGACTAGCGGGGTTCCCTACAATGAGCAGTTCTTC. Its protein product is CSVESTSGVPYNEQFF.

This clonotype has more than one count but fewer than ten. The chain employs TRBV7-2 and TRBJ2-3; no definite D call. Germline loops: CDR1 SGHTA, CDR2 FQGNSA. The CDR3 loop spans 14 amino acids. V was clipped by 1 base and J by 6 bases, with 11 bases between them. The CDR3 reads CASSLGSPGDTQYF. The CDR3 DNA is TGTGCCAGCAGCTTAGGGAGTCCCGGGGATACGCAGTATTTT.

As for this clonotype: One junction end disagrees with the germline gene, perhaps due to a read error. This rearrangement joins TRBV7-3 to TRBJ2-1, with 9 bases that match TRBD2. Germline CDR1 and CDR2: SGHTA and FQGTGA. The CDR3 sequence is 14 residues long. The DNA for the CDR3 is TGTGCAAGCACCCTGACTAGCGGATCGGGAGAGCAGTTCTTC. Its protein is CASTLTSGSGEQFF.

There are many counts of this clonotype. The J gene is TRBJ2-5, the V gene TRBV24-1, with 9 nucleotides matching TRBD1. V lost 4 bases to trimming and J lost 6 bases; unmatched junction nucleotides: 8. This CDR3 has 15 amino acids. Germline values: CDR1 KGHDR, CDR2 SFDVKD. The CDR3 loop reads CATSDAGTGHKTQYF. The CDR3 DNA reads TGTGCCACCAGTGACGCCGGGACAGGGCACAAGACCCAGTACTTC.

CDR3 amino acids: CASLRLAWEDEQFF. DNA of the CDR3: TGTGCCAGCCTTCGACTAGCGTGGGAGGATGAGCAGTTCTTC. The J gene is TRBJ2-1, the V gene TRBV13; TRBD2 agrees at 8 bases. Germline values: CDR1 PRHDT, CDR2 FYEKMQ (reference sequence). Losses at the gene ends were 8 bases for V and 8 bases for J; bases not matched to a gene: 11. This CDR3 has 14 amino acids. Based on the CDR3 plus reference TRBV13 and TRBJ2-1, the full variable domain is AAGVIQSPRHLIKEKRETATLKCYPIPRHDTVYWYQQGPGQDPQFLISFYEKMQSDKGSIPDRFSAQQFSDYHSELNMSSLELGDSALYFCASLRLAWEDEQFFGPGTRLTVL.

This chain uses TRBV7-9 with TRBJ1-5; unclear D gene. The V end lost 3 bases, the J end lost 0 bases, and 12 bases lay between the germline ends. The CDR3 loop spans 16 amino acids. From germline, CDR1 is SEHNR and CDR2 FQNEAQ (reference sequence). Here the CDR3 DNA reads TGTGCCAGCAGCTTCTACAGTCATAATAGCAATCAGCCCCAGCATTTT. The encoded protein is CASSFYSHNSNQPQHF.

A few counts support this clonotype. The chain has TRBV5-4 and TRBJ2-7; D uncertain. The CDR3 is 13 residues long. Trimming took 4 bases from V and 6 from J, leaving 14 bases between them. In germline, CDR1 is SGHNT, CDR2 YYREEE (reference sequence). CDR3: CASSEPDKFEQYF. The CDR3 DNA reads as TGTGCCAGCAGCGAGCCCGACAAATTCGAGCAGTACTTC. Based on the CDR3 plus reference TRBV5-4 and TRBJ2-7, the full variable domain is ETGVTQSPTHLIKTRGQQVTLRCSSQSGHNTVSWYQQALGQGPQFIFQYYREEENGRGNFPPRFSGLQFPNYSSELNVNALELDDSALYLCASSEPDKFEQYFGPGTRLTVT.

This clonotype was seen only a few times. CDR3 residues: CAISEYATASTDTQYF. DNA of the CDR3: TGTGCCATCAGTGAGTATGCGACAGCCAGCACAGATACGCAGTATTTT. The chain has TRBV10-3 and TRBJ2-3; a weak D match, TRBD1 (5 bases). The CDR3 runs to 16 residues. Germline-derived CDR1 and CDR2 are ENHRY and SYGVKD. The ends were cut back, 1 base at V and 0 bases at J, with 11 bases in the middle.

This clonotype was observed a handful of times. The CDR3 is CASSQVTGMLTEAFF. CDR3 sequence (DNA): TGTGCCAGCAGCCAAGTGACAGGGATGTTGACTGAAGCTTTCTTT. The V call is TRBV14, the J call TRBJ1-1; TRBD1 matches 7 bases. This CDR3 is built from 15 residues. Losses at the gene ends were 1 base for V and 5 bases for J; bases not matched to a gene: 7. Looked up from germline, CDR1 is SGHDN and CDR2 is FVKESK. Full variable domain (missing parts from reference TRBV14 and TRBJ1-1): EAGVTQFPSHSVIEKGQTVTLRCDPISGHDNLYWYRRVMGKEIKFLLHFVKESKQDESGMPNNRFLAERTGGTYSTLKVQPAELEDSGVYFCASSQVTGMLTEAFFGQGTRLTVV.

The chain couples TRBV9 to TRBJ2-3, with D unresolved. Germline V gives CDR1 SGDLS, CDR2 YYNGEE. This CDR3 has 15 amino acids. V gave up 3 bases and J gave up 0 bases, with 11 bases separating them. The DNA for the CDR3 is TGTGCCAGCAGCGGCGCAGATCCAAGCACAGATACGCAGTATTTT. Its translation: CASSGADPSTDTQYF.

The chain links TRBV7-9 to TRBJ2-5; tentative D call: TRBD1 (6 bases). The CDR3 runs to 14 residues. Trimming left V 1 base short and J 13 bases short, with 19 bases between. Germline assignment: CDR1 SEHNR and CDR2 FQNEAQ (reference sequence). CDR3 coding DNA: TGTGCCAGCAGCTTAGATTTACGTCAGGGACACGGGTACTTC. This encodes CASSLDLRQGHGYF.

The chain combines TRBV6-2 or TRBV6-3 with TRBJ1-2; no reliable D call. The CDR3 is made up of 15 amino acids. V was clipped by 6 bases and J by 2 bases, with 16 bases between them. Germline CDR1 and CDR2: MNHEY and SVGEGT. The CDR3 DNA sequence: TGTGCCAGCAGCAACTATTTGACGGGCAACTATGGCTACACCTTC. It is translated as CASSNYLTGNYGYTF.

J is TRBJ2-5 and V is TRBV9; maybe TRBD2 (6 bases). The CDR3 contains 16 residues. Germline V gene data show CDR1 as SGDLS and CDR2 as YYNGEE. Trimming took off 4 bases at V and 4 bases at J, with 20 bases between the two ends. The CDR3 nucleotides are TGTGCCAGCAGCTTTTCGTGGGGCGGGACGGTAGAGACCCAGTACTTC. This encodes CASSFSWGGTVETQYF.

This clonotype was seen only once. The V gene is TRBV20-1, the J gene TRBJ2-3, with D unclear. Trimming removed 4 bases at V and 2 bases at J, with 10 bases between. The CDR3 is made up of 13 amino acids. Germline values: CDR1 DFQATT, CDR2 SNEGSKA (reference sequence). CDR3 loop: CSANSPITDTQYF. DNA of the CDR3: TGCAGTGCTAATAGTCCGATCACAGATACGCAGTATTTT.

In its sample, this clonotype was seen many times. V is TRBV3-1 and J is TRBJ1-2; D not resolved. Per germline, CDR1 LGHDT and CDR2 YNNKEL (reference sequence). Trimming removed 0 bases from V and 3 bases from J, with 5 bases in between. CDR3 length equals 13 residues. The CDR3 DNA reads TGTGCCAGCAGCCAAGATGTAGACTATGGCTACACCTTC. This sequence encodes CASSQDVDYGYTF.

The CDR3 here is CASRGTGTSDTQYF. The CDR3 nucleotides are TGTGCCAGCAGAGGGACAGGGACCTCGGATACGCAGTATTTT. The rearrangement uses TRBV12-3 or TRBV12-4 and TRBJ2-3; 9 bases map to TRBD1. The CDR3 spans 14 residues. Trimming cost V 6 bases and J 6 bases; bases outside gene matches: 7.

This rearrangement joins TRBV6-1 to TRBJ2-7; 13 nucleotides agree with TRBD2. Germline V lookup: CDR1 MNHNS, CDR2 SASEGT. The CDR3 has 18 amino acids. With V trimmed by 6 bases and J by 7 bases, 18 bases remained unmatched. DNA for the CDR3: TGTGCCAGCAGCCATGGGACTAGCGGGGTCCCCCCCTACAATGAGCAGTACTTC. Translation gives CASSHGTSGVPPYNEQYF.

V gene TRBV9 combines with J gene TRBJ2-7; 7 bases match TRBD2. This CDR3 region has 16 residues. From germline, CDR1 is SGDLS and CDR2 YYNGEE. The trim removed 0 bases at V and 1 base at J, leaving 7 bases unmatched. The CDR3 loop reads CASSVDGGSPSYEQYF. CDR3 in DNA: TGTGCCAGCAGCGTAGATGGCGGGAGTCCATCCTACGAGCAGTACTTC.

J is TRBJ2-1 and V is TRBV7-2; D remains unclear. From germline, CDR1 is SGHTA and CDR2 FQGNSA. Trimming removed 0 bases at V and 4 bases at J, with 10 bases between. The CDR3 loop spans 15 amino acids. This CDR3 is CASSLAFAAYNEQFF. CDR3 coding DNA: TGTGCCAGCAGCTTAGCTTTTGCGGCTTACAATGAGCAGTTCTTC.

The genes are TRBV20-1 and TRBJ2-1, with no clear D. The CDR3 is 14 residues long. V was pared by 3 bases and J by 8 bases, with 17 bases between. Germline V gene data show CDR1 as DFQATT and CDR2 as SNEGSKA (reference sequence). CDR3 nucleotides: TGCAGTGCTAGCCTCGGGCGAACAGTGGATGAGCAGTTCTTC. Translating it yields CSASLGRTVDEQFF.

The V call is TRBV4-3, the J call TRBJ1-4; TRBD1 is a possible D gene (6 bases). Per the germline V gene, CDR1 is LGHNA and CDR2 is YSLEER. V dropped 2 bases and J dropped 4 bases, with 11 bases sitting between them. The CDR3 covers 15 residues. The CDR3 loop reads CASSQQTGINEKLFF. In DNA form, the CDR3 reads TGCGCCAGCAGCCAACAAACAGGGATTAATGAAAAACTGTTTTTT.

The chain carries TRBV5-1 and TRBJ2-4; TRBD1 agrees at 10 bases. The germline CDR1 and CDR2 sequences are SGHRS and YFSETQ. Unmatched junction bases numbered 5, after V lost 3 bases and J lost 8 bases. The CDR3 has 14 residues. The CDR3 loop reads CASSWTGGRDIQYF. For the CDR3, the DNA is TGCGCCAGCAGCTGGACAGGGGGGCGTGACATTCAGTACTTC.

CDR3 nucleotides: TGTGCCAGCAGCTTTGGGGACAGAAGTAGCGAAAAACTGTTTTTT. It specifies CASSFGDRSSEKLFF. The chain links TRBV7-9 to TRBJ1-4, with 7 nucleotides matching TRBD1. The CDR3 extends over 15 amino acids. Germline lookup yields CDR1 SEHNR and CDR2 FQNEAQ (reference sequence). The junction had 9 bases not matched to a gene; V was cut back by 3 bases and J by 8 bases.

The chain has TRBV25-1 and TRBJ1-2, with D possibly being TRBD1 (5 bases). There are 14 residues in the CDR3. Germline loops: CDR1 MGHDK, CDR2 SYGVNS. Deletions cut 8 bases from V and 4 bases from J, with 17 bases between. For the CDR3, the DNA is TGTGCCAGCTGCCTCTGGGAGGGACCCTATGGCTACACCTTC. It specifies CASCLWEGPYGYTF.

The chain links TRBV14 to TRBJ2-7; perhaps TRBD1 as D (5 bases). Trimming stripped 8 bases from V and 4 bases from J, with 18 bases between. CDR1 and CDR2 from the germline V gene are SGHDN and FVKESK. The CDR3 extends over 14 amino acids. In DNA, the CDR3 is TGTGCCAGCCGTCCTACAGGTGGTTTTTACGAGCAGTACTTC. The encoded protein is CASRPTGGFYEQYF.

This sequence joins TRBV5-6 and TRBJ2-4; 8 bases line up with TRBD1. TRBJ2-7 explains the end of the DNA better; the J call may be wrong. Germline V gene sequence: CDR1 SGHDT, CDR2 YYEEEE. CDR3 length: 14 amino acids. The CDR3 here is CASTGGQVTYEQYF. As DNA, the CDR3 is TGTGCCAGCACTGGGGGACAGGTAACCTACGAGCAGTACTTC.